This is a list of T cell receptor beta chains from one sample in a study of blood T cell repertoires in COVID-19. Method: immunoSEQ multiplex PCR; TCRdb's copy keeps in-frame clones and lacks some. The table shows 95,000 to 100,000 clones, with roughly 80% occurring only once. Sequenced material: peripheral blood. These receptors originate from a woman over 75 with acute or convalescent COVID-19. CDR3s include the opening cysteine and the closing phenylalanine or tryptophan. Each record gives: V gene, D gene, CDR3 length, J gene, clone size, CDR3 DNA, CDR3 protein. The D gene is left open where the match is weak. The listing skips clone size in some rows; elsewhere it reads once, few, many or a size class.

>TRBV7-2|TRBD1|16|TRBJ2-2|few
TGTGCCAGCAGCATCTACCCGGGACAGGGGACCGGGGAGCTGTTTTTT
CASSIYPGQGTGELFF
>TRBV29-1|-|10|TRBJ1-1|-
TGCAGCGCTATCCGGGGTGAAGCTTTCTTT
CSAIRGEAFF
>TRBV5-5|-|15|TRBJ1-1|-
TGTGCCAGCAGCCCCAGGGCCGCTATGAACACTGAAGCTTTCTTT
CASSPRAAMNTEAFF
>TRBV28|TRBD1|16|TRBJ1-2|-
TGTGCCAGCAGTCCCGGGACAGGGGAAGCTAACTATGGCTACACCTTC
CASSPGTGEANYGYTF
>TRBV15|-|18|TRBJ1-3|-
TGTGCCACCAGCAGAGTTGGGGGAGGGGTCCTCTCTGGAAACACCATATATTTT
CATSRVGGGVLSGNTIYF
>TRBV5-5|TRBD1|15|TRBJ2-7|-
TGTGCCAGCAGCGCTGACCCGGGACAGTCCTACGAGCAGTACTTC
CASSADPGQSYEQYF
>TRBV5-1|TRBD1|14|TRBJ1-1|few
TGCGCCAGCAGCTTGACAGGGGTGAACACTGAAGCTTTCTTT
CASSLTGVNTEAFF
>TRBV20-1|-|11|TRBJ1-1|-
TGCAGTGCTACCAGGGGTGCTGAAGCTTTCTTT
CSATRGAEAFF
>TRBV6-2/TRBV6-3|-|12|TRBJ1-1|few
TGTGCCAGCAGTGATGGACAGCGAGAAGCTTTCTTT
CASSDGQREAFF
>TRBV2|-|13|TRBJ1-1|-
TGTGCCAGCAGGCCCGACAGGAACACTGAAGCTTTCTTT
CASRPDRNTEAFF
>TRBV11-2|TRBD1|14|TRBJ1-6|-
TGTGCCAGCAGCTACAGGGGAGATTATTCACCCCTCCACTTT
CASSYRGDYSPLHF
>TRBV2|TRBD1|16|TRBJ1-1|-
TGTGCCAGCAGTAAAGACAGGGGGGGCATGAACACTGAAGCTTTCTTT
CASSKDRGGMNTEAFF
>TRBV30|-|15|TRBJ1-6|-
TGTGCCTGGATGGGGGGGGCTCCCTATAATTCACCCCTCCACTTT
CAWMGGAPYNSPLHF
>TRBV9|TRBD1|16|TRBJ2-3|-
TGTGCCAGCAGCGTGGGATGGGACAGGGTCGCAGATACGCAGTATTTT
CASSVGWDRVADTQYF
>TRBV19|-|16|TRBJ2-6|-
TGTGCCAGTAGTATAAGTAGGGGGAATGGGGCCAACGTCCTGACTTTC
CASSISRGNGANVLTF
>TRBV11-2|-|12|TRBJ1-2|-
TGTGCCAGCAGCTCTACAGGCTATGGCTACACCTTC
CASSSTGYGYTF
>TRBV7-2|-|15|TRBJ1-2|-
TGTGCCAGCCCCCCGGGAGGGGGGAGTAACTATGGCTACACCTTC
CASPPGGGSNYGYTF
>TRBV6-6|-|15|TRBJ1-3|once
TGTGCCAGCAGCCCCCCCGGCAGGAATGGAAACACCATATATTTT
CASSPPGRNGNTIYF
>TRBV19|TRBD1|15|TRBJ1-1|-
TGTGCCAGTAGGCCCCGGGGGACAGGGGTATCTGAAGCTTTCTTT
CASRPRGTGVSEAFF
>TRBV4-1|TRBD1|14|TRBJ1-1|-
TGCGCCAGCAGCCGGGACAGGGCGAACACTGAAGCTTTCTTT
CASSRDRANTEAFF
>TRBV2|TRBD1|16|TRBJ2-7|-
TGTGCCAGCAGAGAGGAGGCGGGACAGGGCCTCTACGAGCAGTACTTC
CASREEAGQGLYEQYF
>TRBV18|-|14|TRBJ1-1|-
TGTGCCAGCTCACCGGGACAAATGAACACTGAAGCTTTCTTT
CASSPGQMNTEAFF
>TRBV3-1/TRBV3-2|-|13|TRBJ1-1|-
TGTGCCAGCAGCCAACAGGGGTCGAAGGCAGCTTTCTTT
CASSQQGSKAAFF
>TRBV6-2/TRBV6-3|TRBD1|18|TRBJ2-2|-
TGTGCCAGCAGTTACTTAAAGACAGGGATTATACCCACCGGGGAGCTGTTTTTT
CASSYLKTGIIPTGELFF
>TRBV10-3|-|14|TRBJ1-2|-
TGTGCCATCAGAGAGGAAGGGACACTCTATGGCTACACCTTC
CAIREEGTLYGYTF